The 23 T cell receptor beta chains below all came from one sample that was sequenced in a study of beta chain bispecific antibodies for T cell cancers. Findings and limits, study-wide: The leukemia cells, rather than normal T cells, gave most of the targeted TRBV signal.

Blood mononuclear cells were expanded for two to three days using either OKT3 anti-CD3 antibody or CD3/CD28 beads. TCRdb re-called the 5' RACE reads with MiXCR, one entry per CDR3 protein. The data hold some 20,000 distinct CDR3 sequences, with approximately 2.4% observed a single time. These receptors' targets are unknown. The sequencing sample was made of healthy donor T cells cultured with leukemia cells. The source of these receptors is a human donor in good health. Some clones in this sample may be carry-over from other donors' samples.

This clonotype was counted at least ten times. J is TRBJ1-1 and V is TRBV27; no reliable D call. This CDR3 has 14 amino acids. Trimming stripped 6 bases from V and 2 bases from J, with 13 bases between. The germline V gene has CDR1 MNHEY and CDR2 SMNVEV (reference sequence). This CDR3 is CASSSRTGNTEAFF. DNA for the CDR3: TGTGCCAGCAGCTCCAGAACTGGAAACACTGAAGCTTTCTTT.

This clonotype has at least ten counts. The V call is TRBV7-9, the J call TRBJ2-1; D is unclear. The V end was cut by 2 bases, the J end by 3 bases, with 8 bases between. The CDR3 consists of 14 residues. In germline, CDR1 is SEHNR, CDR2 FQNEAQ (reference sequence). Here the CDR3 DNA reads TGTGCCAGCAGCTTATTAGCCTTCTACAATGAGCAGTTCTTC. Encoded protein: CASSLLAFYNEQFF.

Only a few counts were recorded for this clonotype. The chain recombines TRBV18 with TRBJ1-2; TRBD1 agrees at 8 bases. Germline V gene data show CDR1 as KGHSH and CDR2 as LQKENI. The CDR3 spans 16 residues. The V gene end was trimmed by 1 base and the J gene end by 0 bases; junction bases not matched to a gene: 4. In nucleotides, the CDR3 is TGTGCCAGCTCACCACGGACAGGGAACCCTAACTATGGCTACACCTTC. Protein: CASSPRTGNPNYGYTF. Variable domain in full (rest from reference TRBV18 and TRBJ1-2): NAGVMQNPRHLVRRRGQEARLRCSPMKGHSHVYWYRQLPEEGLKFMVYLQKENIIDESGMPKERFSAEFPKEGPSILRIQQVVRGDSAAYFCASSPRTGNPNYGYTFGSGTRLTVV.

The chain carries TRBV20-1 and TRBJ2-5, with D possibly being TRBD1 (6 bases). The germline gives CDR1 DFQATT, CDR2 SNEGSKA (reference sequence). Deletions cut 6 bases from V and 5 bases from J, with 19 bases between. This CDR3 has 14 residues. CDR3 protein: CSAGKQGSGETQYF. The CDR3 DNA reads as TGCAGTGCCGGAAAACAGGGCTCGGGGGAGACCCAGTACTTC.

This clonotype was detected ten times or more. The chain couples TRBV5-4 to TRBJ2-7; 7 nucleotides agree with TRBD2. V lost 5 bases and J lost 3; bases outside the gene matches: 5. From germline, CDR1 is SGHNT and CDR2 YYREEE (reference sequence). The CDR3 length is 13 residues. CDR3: CASRFRGGYEQYF. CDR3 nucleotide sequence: TGTGCCAGCAGGTTCCGCGGGGGCTACGAGCAGTACTTC.

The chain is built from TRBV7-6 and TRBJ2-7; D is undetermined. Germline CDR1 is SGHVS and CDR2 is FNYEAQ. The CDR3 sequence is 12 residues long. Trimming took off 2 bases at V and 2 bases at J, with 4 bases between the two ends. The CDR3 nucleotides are TGTGCCAGCAGCTTATTCCCCTACGAGCAGTACTTC. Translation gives CASSLFPYEQYF.

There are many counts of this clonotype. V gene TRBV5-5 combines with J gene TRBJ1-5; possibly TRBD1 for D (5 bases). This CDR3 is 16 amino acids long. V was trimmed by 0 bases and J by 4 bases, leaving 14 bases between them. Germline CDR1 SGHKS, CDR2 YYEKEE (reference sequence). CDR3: CASSLALTEINQPQHF. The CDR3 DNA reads TGTGCCAGCAGCTTGGCCCTGACAGAGATAAATCAGCCCCAGCATTTT.

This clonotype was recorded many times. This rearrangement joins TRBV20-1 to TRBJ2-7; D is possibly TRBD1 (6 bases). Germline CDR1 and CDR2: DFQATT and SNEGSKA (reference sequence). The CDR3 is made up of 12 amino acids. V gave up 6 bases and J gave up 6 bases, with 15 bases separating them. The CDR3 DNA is TGCAGTGCCGGAAACAGGGTACCCGAGCAGTACTTC. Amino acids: CSAGNRVPEQYF.

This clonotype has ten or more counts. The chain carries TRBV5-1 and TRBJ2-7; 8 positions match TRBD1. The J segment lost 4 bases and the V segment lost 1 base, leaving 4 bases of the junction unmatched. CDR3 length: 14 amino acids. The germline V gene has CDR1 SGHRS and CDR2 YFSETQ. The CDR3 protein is CASSLSGQAYEQYF. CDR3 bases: TGCGCCAGCAGCTTGTCGGGACAGGCATACGAGCAGTACTTC.

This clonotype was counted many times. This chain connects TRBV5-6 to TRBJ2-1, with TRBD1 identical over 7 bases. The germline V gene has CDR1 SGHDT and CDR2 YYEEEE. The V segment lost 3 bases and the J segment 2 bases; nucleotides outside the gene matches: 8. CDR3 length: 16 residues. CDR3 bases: TGTGCCAGCAGCTCCCGGAACAGGGGCCCCTACAATGAGCAGTTCTTC. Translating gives CASSSRNRGPYNEQFF.

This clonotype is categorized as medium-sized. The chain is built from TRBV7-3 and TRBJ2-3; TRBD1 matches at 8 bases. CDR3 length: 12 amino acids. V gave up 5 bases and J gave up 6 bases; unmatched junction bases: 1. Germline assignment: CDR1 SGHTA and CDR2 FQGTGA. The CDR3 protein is CASSRTGDTQYF. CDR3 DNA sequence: TGTGCCAGCAGCCGGACAGGGGATACGCAGTATTTT.

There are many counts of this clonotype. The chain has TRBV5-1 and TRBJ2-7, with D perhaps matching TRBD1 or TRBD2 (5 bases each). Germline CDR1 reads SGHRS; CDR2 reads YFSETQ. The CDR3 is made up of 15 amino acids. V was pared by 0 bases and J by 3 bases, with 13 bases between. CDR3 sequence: CASSLDPGTFYEQYF. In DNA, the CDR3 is TGCGCCAGCAGCTTGGATCCGGGGACCTTCTACGAGCAGTACTTC.

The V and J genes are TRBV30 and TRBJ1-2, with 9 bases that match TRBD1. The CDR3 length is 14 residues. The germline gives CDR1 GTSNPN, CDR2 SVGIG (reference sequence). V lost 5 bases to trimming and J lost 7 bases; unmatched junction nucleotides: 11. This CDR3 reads CAWGPGTGYSGYTF. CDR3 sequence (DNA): TGTGCCTGGGGCCCCGGGACAGGGTATTCTGGCTACACCTTC.

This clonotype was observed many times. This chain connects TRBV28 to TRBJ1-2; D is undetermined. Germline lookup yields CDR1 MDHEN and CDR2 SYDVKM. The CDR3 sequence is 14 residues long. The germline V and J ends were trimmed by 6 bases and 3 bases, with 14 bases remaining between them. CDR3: CASRPQMGYYGYTF. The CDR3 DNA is TGTGCCAGCAGGCCTCAGATGGGTTACTATGGCTACACCTTC.

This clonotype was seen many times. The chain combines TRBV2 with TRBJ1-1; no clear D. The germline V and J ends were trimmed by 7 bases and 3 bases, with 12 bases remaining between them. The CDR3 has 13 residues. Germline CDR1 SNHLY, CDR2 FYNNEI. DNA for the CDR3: TGTGCCAGCATGGCGGGTGTTTACACTGAAGCTTTCTTT. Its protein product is CASMAGVYTEAFF. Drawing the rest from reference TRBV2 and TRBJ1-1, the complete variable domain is EPEVTQTPSHQVTQMGQEVILRCVPISNHLYFYWYRQILGQKVEFLVSFYNNEISEKSEIFDDQFSVERPDGSNFTLKIRSTKLEDSAMYFCASMAGVYTEAFFGQGTRLTVV.

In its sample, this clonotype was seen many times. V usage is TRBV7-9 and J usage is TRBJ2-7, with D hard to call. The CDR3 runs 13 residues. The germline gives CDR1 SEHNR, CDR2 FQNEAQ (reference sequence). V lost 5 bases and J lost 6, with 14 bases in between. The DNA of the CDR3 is TGTGCCAGCAGCCGGGCAGGTATGAGCGAGCAGTACTTC. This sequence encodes CASSRAGMSEQYF.

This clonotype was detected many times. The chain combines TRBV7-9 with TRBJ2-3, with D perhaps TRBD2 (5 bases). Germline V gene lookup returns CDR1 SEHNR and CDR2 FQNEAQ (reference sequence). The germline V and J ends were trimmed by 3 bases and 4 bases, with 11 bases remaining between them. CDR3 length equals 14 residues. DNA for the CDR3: TGTGCCAGCAGCTTGGGAGCCGGGGCAGATACGCAGTATTTT. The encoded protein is CASSLGAGADTQYF.

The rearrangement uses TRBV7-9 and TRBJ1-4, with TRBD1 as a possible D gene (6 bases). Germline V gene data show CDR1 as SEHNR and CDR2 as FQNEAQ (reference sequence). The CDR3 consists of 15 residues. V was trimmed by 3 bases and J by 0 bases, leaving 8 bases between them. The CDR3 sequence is CASSFDRSTNEKLFF. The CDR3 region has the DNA TGTGCCAGCAGCTTCGACAGGTCAACTAATGAAAAACTGTTTTTT.

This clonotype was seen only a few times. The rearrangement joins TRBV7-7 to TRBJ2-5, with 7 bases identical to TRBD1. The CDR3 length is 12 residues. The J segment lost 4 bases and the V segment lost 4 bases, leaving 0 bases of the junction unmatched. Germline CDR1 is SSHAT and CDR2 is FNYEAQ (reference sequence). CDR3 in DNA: TGTGCCAGCAGCTCAGGGGGAGAGACCCAGTACTTC. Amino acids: CASSSGGETQYF.

CDR3 region: CASSLLGDYNEQFF. The DNA of the CDR3 is TGTGCCAGCAGCTTGCTGGGGGACTACAATGAGCAGTTCTTC. The chain couples TRBV5-6 to TRBJ2-1; D is perhaps TRBD1 or TRBD2 (5 bases each). The germline V gene encodes CDR1 SGHDT and CDR2 YYEEEE. V dropped 1 base and J dropped 3 bases, with 8 bases sitting between them. The CDR3 sequence is 14 residues long.

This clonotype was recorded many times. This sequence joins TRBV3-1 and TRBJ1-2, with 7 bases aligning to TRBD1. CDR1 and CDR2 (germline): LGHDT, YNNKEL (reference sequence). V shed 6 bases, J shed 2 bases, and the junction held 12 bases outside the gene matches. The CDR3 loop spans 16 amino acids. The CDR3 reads CASRPPRGRENYGYTF. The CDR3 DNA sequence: TGTGCCAGCAGACCTCCGAGGGGGCGTGAAAACTATGGCTACACCTTC.

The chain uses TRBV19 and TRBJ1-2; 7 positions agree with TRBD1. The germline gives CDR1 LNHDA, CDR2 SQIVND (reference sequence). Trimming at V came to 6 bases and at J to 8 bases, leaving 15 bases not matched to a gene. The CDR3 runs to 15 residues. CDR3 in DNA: TGTGCCAGTAGCTCAATGAGTCTAGGGGGCGTGGGCTACACCTTC. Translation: CASSSMSLGGVGYTF. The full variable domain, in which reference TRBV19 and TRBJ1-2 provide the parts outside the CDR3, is DGGITQSPKYLFRKEGQNVTLSCEQNLNHDAMYWYRQDPGQGLRLIYYSQIVNDFQKGDIAEGYSVSREKKESFPLTVTSAQKNPTAFYLCASSSMSLGGVGYTFGSGTRLTVV.

CDR3 in DNA: TGTGCCACCAGTGATTTGCAAATCGACCCAGATACGCAGTATTTT. Protein sequence: CATSDLQIDPDTQYF. This chain uses TRBV24-1 with TRBJ2-3; D is uncertain. V was clipped by 0 bases and J by 4 bases, with 10 bases between them. The germline CDR1 and CDR2 sequences are KGHDR and SFDVKD. This CDR3 is built from 15 residues.